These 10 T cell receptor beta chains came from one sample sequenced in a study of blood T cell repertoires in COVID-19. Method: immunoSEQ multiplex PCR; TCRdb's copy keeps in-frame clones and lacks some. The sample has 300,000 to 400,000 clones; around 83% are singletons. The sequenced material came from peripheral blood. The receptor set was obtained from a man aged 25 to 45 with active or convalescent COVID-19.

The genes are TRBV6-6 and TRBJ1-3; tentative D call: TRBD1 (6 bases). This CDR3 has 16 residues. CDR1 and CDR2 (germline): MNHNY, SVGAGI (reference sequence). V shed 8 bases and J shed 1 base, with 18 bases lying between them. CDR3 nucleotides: TGTGCCAGCCGTAGAGGGGGTCAATTATCTGGAAACACCATATATTTT. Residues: CASRRGGQLSGNTIYF.

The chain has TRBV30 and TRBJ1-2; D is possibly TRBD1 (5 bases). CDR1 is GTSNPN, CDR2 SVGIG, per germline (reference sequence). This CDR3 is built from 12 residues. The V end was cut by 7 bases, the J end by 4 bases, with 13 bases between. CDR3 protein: CASSDTGYGYTF. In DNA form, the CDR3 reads TGTGCCTCCTCGGACACGGGCTATGGCTACACCTTC. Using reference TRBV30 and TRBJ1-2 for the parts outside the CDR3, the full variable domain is SQTIHQWPATLVQPVGSPLSLECTVEGTSNPNLYWYRQAAGRGLQLLFYSVGIGQISSEVPQNLSASRPQDRQFILSSKKLLLSDSGFYLCASSDTGYGYTFGSGTRLTVV.

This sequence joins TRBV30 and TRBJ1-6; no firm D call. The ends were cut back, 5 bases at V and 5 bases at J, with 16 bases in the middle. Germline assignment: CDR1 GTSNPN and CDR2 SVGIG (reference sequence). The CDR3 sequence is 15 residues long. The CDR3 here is CAWGWRRLDNSPLHF. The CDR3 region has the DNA TGTGCCTGGGGTTGGAGGCGGCTAGATAATTCACCCCTCCACTTT.

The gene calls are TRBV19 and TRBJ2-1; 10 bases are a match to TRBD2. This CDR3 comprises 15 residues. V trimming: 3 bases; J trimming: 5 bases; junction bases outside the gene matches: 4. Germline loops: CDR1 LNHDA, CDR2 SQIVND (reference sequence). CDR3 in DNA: TGTGCCAGTAGTATCGGGCTAGCGGGGGACAATGAGCAGTTCTTC. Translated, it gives CASSIGLAGDNEQFF. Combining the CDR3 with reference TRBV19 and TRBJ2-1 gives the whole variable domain DGGITQSPKYLFRKEGQNVTLSCEQNLNHDAMYWYRQDPGQGLRLIYYSQIVNDFQKGDIAEGYSVSREKKESFPLTVTSAQKNPTAFYLCASSIGLAGDNEQFFGPGTRLTVL.

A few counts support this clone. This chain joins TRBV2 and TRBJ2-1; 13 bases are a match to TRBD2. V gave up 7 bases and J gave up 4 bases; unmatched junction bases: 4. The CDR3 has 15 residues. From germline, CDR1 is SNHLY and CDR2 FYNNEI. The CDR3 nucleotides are TGTGCCAGCACCATGGGACTAGCGGGGTACAATGAGCAGTTCTTC. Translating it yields CASTMGLAGYNEQFF.

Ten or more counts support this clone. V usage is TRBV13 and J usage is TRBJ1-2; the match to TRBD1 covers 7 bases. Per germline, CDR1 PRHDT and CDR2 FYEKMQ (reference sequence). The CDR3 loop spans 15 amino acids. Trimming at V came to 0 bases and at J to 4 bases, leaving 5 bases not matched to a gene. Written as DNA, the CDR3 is TGTGCCAGCAGCTTAGGACCCGGGACAGCCTATGGCTACACCTTC. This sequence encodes CASSLGPGTAYGYTF.

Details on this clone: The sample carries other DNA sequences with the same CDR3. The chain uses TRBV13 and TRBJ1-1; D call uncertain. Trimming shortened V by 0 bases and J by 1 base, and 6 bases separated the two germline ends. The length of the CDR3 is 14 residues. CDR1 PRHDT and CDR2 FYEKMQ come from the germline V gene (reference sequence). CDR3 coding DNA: TGTGCCAGCAGCTTAGGACAGACGAACACTGAAGCTTTCTTT. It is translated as CASSLGQTNTEAFF. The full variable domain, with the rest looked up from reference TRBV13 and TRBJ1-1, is AAGVIQSPRHLIKEKRETATLKCYPIPRHDTVYWYQQGPGQDPQFLISFYEKMQSDKGSIPDRFSAQQFSDYHSELNMSSLELGDSALYFCASSLGQTNTEAFFGQGTRLTVV.

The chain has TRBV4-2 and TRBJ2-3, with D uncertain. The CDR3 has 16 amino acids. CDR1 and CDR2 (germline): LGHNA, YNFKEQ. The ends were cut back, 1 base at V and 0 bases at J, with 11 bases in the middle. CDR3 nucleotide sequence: TGTGCCAGCAGCCAAGCCCTAATCCCAAGCACAGATACGCAGTATTTT. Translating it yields CASSQALIPSTDTQYF.

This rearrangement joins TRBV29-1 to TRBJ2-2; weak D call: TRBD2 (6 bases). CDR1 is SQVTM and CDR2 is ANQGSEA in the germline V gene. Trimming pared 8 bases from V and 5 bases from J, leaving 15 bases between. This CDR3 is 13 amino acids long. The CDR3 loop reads CSFGSPSTGELFF. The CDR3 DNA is TGCAGCTTCGGGAGCCCATCTACCGGGGAGCTGTTTTTT.

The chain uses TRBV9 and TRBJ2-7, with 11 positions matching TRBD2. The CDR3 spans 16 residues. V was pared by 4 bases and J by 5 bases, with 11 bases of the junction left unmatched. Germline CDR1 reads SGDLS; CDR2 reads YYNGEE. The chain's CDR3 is CASSPRTSGSPHEQYF. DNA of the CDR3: TGTGCCAGCAGCCCCCGGACTAGCGGGTCTCCCCACGAGCAGTACTTC.